Below are 32 T cell receptor beta chains sequenced from a single sample in a study of blood T cell repertoires in COVID-19. Profiling relied on immunoSEQ multiplex PCR, and the TCRdb table lists in-frame clones only, not all of them. The sample has about 120,000 clones, around 89% seen once; the top ten hold approximately 27%. The specimen sequenced was peripheral blood. The origin of the receptors is a man between 65 and 85 years old with active or convalescent COVID-19.

For the CDR3, the DNA is TGCAGCGACGGTCCCACCGGTAACTATGGCTACACCTTC. Its protein product is CSDGPTGNYGYTF. This sequence joins TRBV29-1 and TRBJ1-2; D call uncertain. Germline CDR1 is SQVTM and CDR2 is ANQGSEA. Trimming shortened V by 7 bases and J by 1 base, and 13 bases separated the two germline ends. CDR3 length: 13 amino acids.

V and J are TRBV7-2 and TRBJ2-5; D unresolved. The germline V and J ends were trimmed by 6 bases and 3 bases, with 14 bases remaining between them. There are 14 residues in the CDR3. In germline, CDR1 is SGHTA, CDR2 FQGNSA. CDR3 residues: CASRFTTVEETQYF. Here the CDR3 DNA reads TGTGCCAGCAGGTTTACGACTGTCGAAGAGACCCAGTACTTC.

This clone was detected a few times. This chain joins TRBV5-1 and TRBJ2-2, with D tentatively TRBD2 (5 bases). Germline loops: CDR1 SGHRS, CDR2 YFSETQ. The V gene lost 3 bases and the J gene lost 3 bases, with 9 bases spanning the gap. There are 14 residues in the CDR3. Written as DNA, the CDR3 is TGCGCCAGCAGCTCGCGGGCCGACACCGGGGAGCTGTTTTTT. Encoded protein: CASSSRADTGELFF.

The chain combines TRBV28 with TRBJ2-3, with 7 bases fitting TRBD2. The germline CDR1 and CDR2 sequences are MDHEN and SYDVKM. This CDR3 spans 17 amino acids. J lost 2 bases, V lost 5 bases, and 13 bases had no gene match. The CDR3 coding sequence is TGTGCCAGCAGTCCCCCGACCACAGCGGGGTACACAGATACGCAGTATTTT. It codes for CASSPPTTAGYTDTQYF.

The V gene is TRBV3-1 (or the pseudogene TRBV3-2), the J gene TRBJ2-3; a possible D gene is TRBD1 (6 bases). Germline-derived CDR1 and CDR2 are LGHDT and YNNKEL (reference sequence). Trimming shortened V by 1 base and J by 3 bases, and 11 bases separated the two germline ends. The CDR3 consists of 15 residues. The CDR3 loop is CASSQVKGVTDTQYF. The CDR3 bases are TGTGCCAGCAGCCAAGTCAAGGGGGTGACAGATACGCAGTATTTT.

The V and J genes are TRBV11-2 and TRBJ2-2; D might be TRBD1 (6 bases). V lost 5 bases and J lost 3, with 22 bases in between. CDR1 and CDR2 (germline): SGHAT, FQNNGV. The CDR3 consists of 18 residues. The DNA of the CDR3 is TGTGCCAGCAGCCGAAGTGGGTCCGGACAGAGATACACCGGGGAGCTGTTTTTT. Translating gives CASSRSGSGQRYTGELFF.

This clone has only one observation. The rearrangement links TRBV24-1 to TRBJ1-2, with TRBD1 matching 7 bases. V lost 7 bases to trimming and J lost 4 bases; unmatched junction nucleotides: 8. The CDR3 has 14 residues. CDR1 and CDR2 (germline): KGHDR, SFDVKD. CDR3 in DNA: TGTGCCACCAGGAATAGAGGGGGCAGCTATGGCTACACCTTC. This codes for CATRNRGGSYGYTF.

The chain carries TRBV28 and TRBJ1-6; D uncertain. This CDR3 has 16 residues. CDR1 and CDR2 (germline): MDHEN, SYDVKM. Trimming shortened V by 7 bases and J by 5 bases, and 18 bases separated the two germline ends. The CDR3 DNA sequence: TGTGCCAGCACCCGACCCACCTCAGGAAATAATTCACCCCTCCACTTT. Its protein is CASTRPTSGNNSPLHF.

The V gene is TRBV30, the J gene TRBJ2-4; 8 positions agree with TRBD1. Per germline, CDR1 GTSNPN and CDR2 SVGIG (reference sequence). The J segment lost 6 bases and the V segment lost 5 bases, leaving 0 bases of the junction unmatched. The CDR3 is made up of 11 amino acids. The CDR3 here is CAWGQGNIQYF. CDR3 nucleotide sequence: TGTGCCTGGGGACAGGGAAACATTCAGTACTTC.

V is TRBV4-1 and J is TRBJ1-2; tentatively, D is TRBD1 (5 bases). Trimming removed 1 base from V and 7 bases from J, with 10 bases in between. The germline gives CDR1 MGHRA, CDR2 YSYEKL. The CDR3 has 13 residues. This chain's CDR3 is CASSQVSGGGYTF. For the CDR3, the DNA is TGCGCCAGCAGCCAAGTGAGCGGGGGTGGCTACACCTTC.

V and J are TRBV15 and TRBJ2-5; possible D gene TRBD1, 8 bases. This CDR3 has 18 residues. The germline V gene encodes CDR1 LNHNV and CDR2 YYDKDF (reference sequence). Trimming left V 0 bases short and J 3 bases short, with 20 bases between. The CDR3 nucleotides are TGTGCCACCAGCAGAGATTACCCCAGGACAGGGAGGGAAGAGACCCAGTACTTC. This translates into CATSRDYPRTGREETQYF.

The genes are TRBV10-3 and TRBJ1-1; D gene unclear. Germline CDR1 ENHRY, CDR2 SYGVKD. The CDR3 is made up of 16 amino acids. Trimming removed 2 bases from V and 1 base from J, with 14 bases in between. The CDR3 DNA follows: TGTGCCATCAGTGAGGATACCCCTGACTGGAACACTGAAGCTTTCTTT. Residues: CAISEDTPDWNTEAFF.

This chain uses TRBV24-1 with TRBJ2-3; 9 bases are a match to TRBD2. Germline V gene sequence: CDR1 KGHDR, CDR2 SFDVKD. The CDR3 extends over 19 amino acids. J was trimmed by 1 base and V by 5 bases; bases with no gene match: 15. The CDR3 loop is CATSGDSGSWSEGTDTQYF. CDR3 sequence (DNA): TGTGCCACCAGTGGCGATAGCGGGAGTTGGAGTGAGGGCACAGATACGCAGTATTTT.

This clone was observed once. This rearrangement joins TRBV28 to TRBJ2-7; 8 bases are shared with TRBD1. CDR3 size: 14 residues. The V gene's germline CDR1 is MDHEN and CDR2 SYDVKM. With V trimmed by 3 bases and J by 7 bases, 8 bases remained unmatched. The CDR3 loop reads CASSLWQGAQEQYF. As DNA, the CDR3 is TGTGCCAGCAGTTTGTGGCAGGGGGCTCAAGAGCAGTACTTC. Combining the CDR3 with reference TRBV28 and TRBJ2-7 gives the whole variable domain DVKVTQSSRYLVKRTGEKVFLECVQDMDHENMFWYRQDPGLGLRLIYFSYDVKMKEKGDIPEGYSVSREKKERFSLILESASTNQTSMYLCASSLWQGAQEQYFGPGTRLTVT.

The V and J genes are TRBV10-3 and TRBJ2-7; TRBD1 might be the D (5 bases). CDR3 length: 13 residues. Germline CDR1 is ENHRY and CDR2 is SYGVKD. Trimming left V 2 bases short and J 2 bases short, with 7 bases between. The CDR3 is CAISEDRTYEQYF. For the CDR3, the DNA is TGTGCCATCAGTGAGGACAGAACCTACGAGCAGTACTTC.

The CDR3 bases are TGTGCCAGCAGCTGGGACAGAAGTGAAAAACTGTTTTTT. Protein product: CASSWDRSEKLFF. The V and J genes are TRBV7-2 and TRBJ1-4; 7 bases fit TRBD1. CDR3 length: 13 amino acids. Trimming took 4 bases from V and 7 from J; bases not matched to a gene: 3. From germline, CDR1 is SGHTA and CDR2 FQGNSA.

This clone was seen just once. The V call is TRBV6-5, the J call TRBJ2-1; TRBD2 aligns across 11 bases. The length of the CDR3 is 16 residues. Germline trimming cut 4 bases from V and 7 bases from J; bases unmatched to any gene: 9. CDR1 is MNHEY and CDR2 is SVGAGI in the germline V gene. The CDR3 nucleotides are TGTGCCAGCAGTTCCTTAGCGGGAGGGCCCAGAAATGAGCAGTTCTTC. Its translation is CASSSLAGGPRNEQFF.

In DNA form, the CDR3 reads TGCGCCAGCAGCCAAGTTCTCCGGGACAGGGATAACTATGGCTACACCTTC. Encoded protein: CASSQVLRDRDNYGYTF. The chain joins TRBV4-1 to TRBJ1-2, with 9 positions matching TRBD1. The germline V gene encodes CDR1 MGHRA and CDR2 YSYEKL. Losses at the gene ends were 1 base for V and 1 base for J; bases not matched to a gene: 7. This CDR3 has 17 residues.

This clone was observed a handful of times. The V call is TRBV2, the J call TRBJ2-5; D gene unclear. Germline CDR1 SNHLY, CDR2 FYNNEI. The CDR3 loop spans 12 amino acids. V was cut by 5 bases and J by 3 bases, with 7 bases left in between. CDR3 region: CASSTRKETQYF. Written as DNA, the CDR3 is TGTGCCAGCAGTACGCGGAAAGAGACCCAGTACTTC. Variable domain in full (rest from reference TRBV2 and TRBJ2-5): EPEVTQTPSHQVTQMGQEVILRCVPISNHLYFYWYRQILGQKVEFLVSFYNNEISEKSEIFDDQFSVERPDGSNFTLKIRSTKLEDSAMYFCASSTRKETQYFGPGTRLLVL.

This chain uses TRBV10-3 with TRBJ2-3, with 10 bases identical to TRBD2. The CDR3 is made up of 17 amino acids. CDR1 ENHRY and CDR2 SYGVKD come from the germline V gene. Germline trimming cut 4 bases from V and 1 base from J; bases unmatched to any gene: 8. The CDR3 here is CAISGGLAGEGTDTQYF. For the CDR3, the DNA is TGTGCCATCAGTGGCGGGCTAGCGGGAGAAGGCACAGATACGCAGTATTTT.

This clone was recorded once. The chain links TRBV7-9 to TRBJ1-3; D not certain. Trimming stripped 8 bases from V and 0 bases from J, with 8 bases between. The CDR3 sequence is 13 residues long. Germline loops: CDR1 SEHNR, CDR2 FQNEAQ (reference sequence). DNA of the CDR3: TGTGCCAGCCCCTCGAGCTCTGGAAACACCATATATTTT. This sequence encodes CASPSSSGNTIYF.

This sequence joins TRBV10-1 and TRBJ2-2; D remains ambiguous. V dropped 3 bases and J dropped 4 bases, with 3 bases sitting between them. Per the germline V gene, CDR1 is WNHNN and CDR2 is SYGVQD (reference sequence). This CDR3 is 12 amino acids long. The CDR3 DNA is TGCGCCAGCAGTGACAGCACCGGGGAGCTGTTTTTT. It yields the protein CASSDSTGELFF.

The CDR3 sequence: CASSFGLAEGNEQFF. CDR3 nucleotide sequence: TGTGCCAGCAGCTTTGGTCTAGCGGAGGGCAATGAGCAGTTCTTC. The chain links TRBV7-2 to TRBJ2-1; 7 bases are shared with TRBD2. The germline CDR1 and CDR2 sequences are SGHTA and FQGNSA. J gave up 6 bases and V 3 bases, and 8 bases lay outside the gene matches. This CDR3 spans 15 amino acids.

V is TRBV3-1 (or the pseudogene TRBV3-2) and J is TRBJ1-2; D unclear. Per germline, CDR1 LGHDT and CDR2 YNNKEL (reference sequence). Trimming took off 0 bases at V and 2 bases at J, with 4 bases between the two ends. The CDR3 runs to 13 residues. The CDR3 region is CASSQEGNYGYTF. The CDR3 region has the DNA TGTGCCAGCAGCCAAGAGGGCAACTATGGCTACACCTTC.

V is TRBV7-3 and J is TRBJ2-5, with 15 bases aligning to TRBD2. The J segment lost 7 bases and the V segment lost 5 bases, leaving 5 bases of the junction unmatched. CDR1 is SGHTA, CDR2 FQGTGA, per germline. This CDR3 has 15 residues. The CDR3 sequence: CASSTGLAGGGTQYF. Written as DNA, the CDR3 is TGTGCCAGCAGCACGGGACTAGCGGGAGGCGGGACCCAGTACTTC.

The chain employs TRBV19 and TRBJ2-2, with TRBD1 matching over 11 bases. The V gene end was trimmed by 5 bases and the J gene end by 2 bases; junction bases not matched to a gene: 10. CDR1 LNHDA and CDR2 SQIVND come from the germline V gene (reference sequence). This CDR3 has 18 amino acids. The CDR3 region is CASSPRRDRGINTGELFF. The CDR3 DNA sequence: TGTGCCAGTAGTCCTCGGCGGGACAGGGGGATAAACACCGGGGAGCTGTTTTTT.

The chain employs TRBV27 and TRBJ2-7; 10 bases agree with TRBD1. This CDR3 has 19 amino acids. The germline gives CDR1 MNHEY, CDR2 SMNVEV (reference sequence). J gave up 0 bases and V 5 bases, and 16 bases lay outside the gene matches. The chain's CDR3 is CASSPTGTGDSLSSYEQYF. The CDR3 region has the DNA TGTGCCAGCAGTCCCACCGGGACAGGGGATAGTTTGAGCTCCTACGAGCAGTACTTC.

The rearrangement links TRBV7-9 to TRBJ2-2, with 15 bases that match TRBD2. J lost 7 bases, V lost 4 bases, and 4 bases had no gene match. Germline lookup yields CDR1 SEHNR and CDR2 FQNEAQ (reference sequence). This CDR3 has 16 residues. The CDR3 nucleotides read TGTGCCAGCAGCTCAGGACTAGCGGGAGGGCTCGGGGAGCTGTTTTTT. Amino acid sequence: CASSSGLAGGLGELFF.

This CDR3 reads CASSFGNYANEQFF. CDR3 bases: TGTGCCAGCAGCTTCGGTAACTACGCCAATGAGCAGTTCTTC. The rearrangement joins TRBV7-2 to TRBJ2-1; D is undetermined. The CDR3 has 14 amino acids. Trimming left V 3 bases short and J 6 bases short, with 12 bases between. Germline loops: CDR1 SGHTA, CDR2 FQGNSA. The whole variable domain, remainder taken from reference TRBV7-2 and TRBJ2-1, is GAGVSQSPSNKVTEKGKDVELRCDPISGHTALYWYRQSLGQGLEFLIYFQGNSAPDKSGLPSDRFSAERTGGSVSTLTIQRTQQEDSAVYLCASSFGNYANEQFFGPGTRLTVL.

This chain connects TRBV7-2 to TRBJ2-7, with D perhaps TRBD2 (6 bases). The CDR3 length is 14 residues. Germline V lookup: CDR1 SGHTA, CDR2 FQGNSA. Trimming left V 5 bases short and J 3 bases short, with 14 bases between. The CDR3: CASSPQVGGYEQYF. CDR3 coding DNA: TGTGCCAGCAGCCCTCAGGTGGGGGGCTACGAGCAGTACTTC.

The gene calls are TRBV7-2 and TRBJ1-4; TRBD1 is a possible D gene (6 bases). The CDR3 consists of 15 residues. From germline, CDR1 is SGHTA and CDR2 FQGNSA. V shed 5 bases and J shed 7 bases, with 17 bases lying between them. The CDR3: CASSLQNREGEKLFF. The CDR3 nucleotides read TGTGCCAGCAGCCTGCAAAACAGGGAAGGTGAAAAACTGTTTTTT. The full variable domain, with the rest looked up from reference TRBV7-2 and TRBJ1-4, is GAGVSQSPSNKVTEKGKDVELRCDPISGHTALYWYRQSLGQGLEFLIYFQGNSAPDKSGLPSDRFSAERTGGSVSTLTIQRTQQEDSAVYLCASSLQNREGEKLFFGSGTQLSVL.

The chain has TRBV6-4 and TRBJ1-1, with D perhaps matching TRBD1 (5 bases). V was cut by 0 bases and J by 7 bases, with 15 bases left in between. Germline CDR1 reads MRHNA; CDR2 reads SNTAGT. The CDR3 totals 15 residues. CDR3 in DNA: TGTGCCAGCAGTGACTCGATAGTGGACACCTATGAAGCTTTCTTT. This codes for CASSDSIVDTYEAFF.